This TCR beta chain stems from a study of blood T cells in healthy people across ages. Primers used in a second PCR of about 7 to 12 cycles were a sample-barcoded 5' primer and a J-beta primer mix. TCRdb ran MiXCR on the 5' RACE reads and lists one entry per CDR3 protein. The table shows approximately 320,000 distinct CDR3 sequences, with roughly 26% occurring only once. The V gene's germline CDR1 is SGDLS and CDR2 YYNGEE. The V end lost 4 bases, the J end lost 2 bases, and 10 bases lay between the germline ends. This CDR3 has 14 residues. Aged roughly 6 to 90, donors were systemically healthy Caucasians from Russia. Extraction of total RNA produced a minimum of 5 micrograms from each sample.

The V and J genes are TRBV9 and TRBJ1-5; D might be TRBD1 (5 bases). Sequencing input: blood. This TCR derives from a woman in her 70s in good health. CDR3 loop: CASSPWGGNQPQHF. In DNA, the CDR3 is TGTGCCAGCAGCCCATGGGGGGGCAATCAGCCCCAGCATTTT.